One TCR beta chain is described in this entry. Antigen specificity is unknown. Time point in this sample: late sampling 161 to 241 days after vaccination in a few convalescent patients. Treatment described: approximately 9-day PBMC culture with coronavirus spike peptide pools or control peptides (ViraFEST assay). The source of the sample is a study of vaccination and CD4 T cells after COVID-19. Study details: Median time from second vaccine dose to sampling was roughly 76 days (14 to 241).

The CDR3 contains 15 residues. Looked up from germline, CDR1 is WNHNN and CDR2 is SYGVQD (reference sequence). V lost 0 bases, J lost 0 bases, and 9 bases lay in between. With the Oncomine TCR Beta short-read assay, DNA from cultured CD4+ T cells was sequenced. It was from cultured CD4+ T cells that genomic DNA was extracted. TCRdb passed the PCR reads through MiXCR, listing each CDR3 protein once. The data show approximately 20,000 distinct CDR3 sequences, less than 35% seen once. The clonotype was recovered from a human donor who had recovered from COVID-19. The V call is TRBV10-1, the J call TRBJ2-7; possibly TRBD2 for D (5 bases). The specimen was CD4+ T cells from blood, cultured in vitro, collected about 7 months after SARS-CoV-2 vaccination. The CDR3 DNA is TGCGCCAGCAGTGAGTCGAGGGAGAGCTCCTACGAGCAGTACTTC. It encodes CASSESRESSYEQYF.